These 17 T cell receptor beta chains originate from one sample sequenced in a study of blood T cell repertoires in COVID-19. Profiled with immunoSEQ multiplex PCR; TCRdb holds only in-frame clones, not every one. This sample yields about 300,000 clones, of which approximately 84% are seen a single time; roughly 1.5% belongs to the top ten. Sequencing input: peripheral blood. The receptors come from a human donor with COVID-19, enrolled during active disease. The donor label of this sample is uncertain.

The chain employs TRBV7-2 and TRBJ1-2; 12 bases map to TRBD1. V trimming: 1 base; J trimming: 8 bases; junction bases outside the gene matches: 11. The CDR3 has 17 amino acids. Germline CDR1 reads SGHTA; CDR2 reads FQGNSA. CDR3 bases: TGTGCCAGCAGCTTAGTAGGGACAGGGGGCGTCGGAGCGGGCTACACCTTC. Its protein is CASSLVGTGGVGAGYTF.

The chain carries TRBV18 and TRBJ2-7, with 8 nucleotides matching TRBD1. J lost 6 bases, V lost 4 bases, and 11 bases had no gene match. The CDR3 loop spans 15 amino acids. The germline CDR1 and CDR2 sequences are KGHSH and LQKENI. This CDR3 reads CASSLTQGARSEQYF. The CDR3 bases are TGTGCCAGCTCACTGACTCAGGGGGCAAGGAGCGAGCAGTACTTC.

The chain carries TRBV6-2 or TRBV6-3 and TRBJ1-1, with D uncertain. The CDR3 length is 16 residues. Germline V lookup: CDR1 MNHEY, CDR2 SVGEGT. V was trimmed by 6 bases and J by 0 bases, leaving 17 bases between them. CDR3 sequence: CASSPRENAVNTEAFF. The CDR3 bases are TGTGCCAGCAGCCCGAGGGAAAACGCGGTGAACACTGAAGCTTTCTTT.

This clone was found once. The chain carries TRBV28 and TRBJ2-3, with D tentatively TRBD1 (6 bases). CDR3 size: 14 residues. Germline CDR1 is MDHEN and CDR2 is SYDVKM. With 4 bases removed from V and 4 bases from J, the gap between germline ends came to 12 bases. DNA of the CDR3: TGTGCCAGCAGTTACCCAGGGGAGCCAGATACGCAGTATTTT. It specifies CASSYPGEPDTQYF.

The chain carries TRBV5-8 and TRBJ2-1; D is unresolved. V was trimmed by 0 bases and J by 2 bases, leaving 9 bases between them. CDR1 is SGHTS, CDR2 YDEGEE, per germline. The CDR3 runs 15 residues. The CDR3, as DNA: TGTGCCAGCAGCTTGGATCCAGGCACCTACAATGAGCAGTTCTTC. It is translated as CASSLDPGTYNEQFF.

This sequence joins TRBV25-1 and TRBJ1-6; a possible D gene is TRBD1 (5 bases). V was pared by 1 base and J by 8 bases, with 12 bases between. This CDR3 is built from 15 residues. Germline V gene sequence: CDR1 MGHDK, CDR2 SYGVNS. For the CDR3, the DNA is TGTGCCAGCAGTGAATGGGGGACGGGGGATTCACCCCTCCACTTT. Its translation is CASSEWGTGDSPLHF.

The J gene is TRBJ1-5, the V gene TRBV10-3; TRBD1 aligns across 8 bases. Germline CDR1 and CDR2: ENHRY and SYGVKD. The ends lost 11 bases at V and 5 bases at J; junction bases unmatched: 17. CDR3 length: 16 amino acids. The CDR3: CAAGSAGQAVHQPQHF. The CDR3, as DNA: TGTGCCGCAGGCTCGGCGGGACAGGCGGTGCATCAGCCCCAGCATTTT.

For the CDR3, the DNA is TGTGCCAGCAGCCTAACGACAGGCACAGATACGCAGTATTTT. It is translated as CASSLTTGTDTQYF. The chain employs TRBV7-9 and TRBJ2-3, with D perhaps matching TRBD1 (5 bases). This CDR3 contains 14 residues. Trimming removed 5 bases from V and 1 base from J, with 10 bases in between. CDR1 is SEHNR and CDR2 is FQNEAQ in the germline V gene (reference sequence).

In DNA, the CDR3 is TGTGCCAGCAGCTTATTAGGGGATGGTACCTACGAGCAGTACTTC. This sequence encodes CASSLLGDGTYEQYF. V gene TRBV11-3 combines with J gene TRBJ2-7; a possible D gene is TRBD1 (5 bases). Trimming removed 2 bases from V and 2 bases from J, with 13 bases in between. The CDR3 extends over 15 amino acids. Germline lookup yields CDR1 SGHNT and CDR2 YENEEA.

The DNA for the CDR3 is TGTGCCTGGACTAAGGACACGGAGGGGGAGCAGTTCTTC. Translated: CAWTKDTEGEQFF. This chain connects TRBV30 to TRBJ2-1; possible D gene TRBD2, 6 bases. V lost 4 bases and J 10 bases, leaving 17 bases between the germline ends. This CDR3 is built from 13 residues. CDR1 and CDR2 (germline): GTSNPN, SVGIG (reference sequence).

The chain employs TRBV10-3 and TRBJ1-5; D remains ambiguous. The CDR3 contains 15 residues. Germline V gene sequence: CDR1 ENHRY, CDR2 SYGVKD. V was clipped by 4 bases and J by 1 base, with 11 bases between them. The CDR3 loop reads CAISVGEGSNQPQHF. In DNA, the CDR3 is TGTGCCATCAGTGTCGGGGAGGGAAGCAATCAGCCCCAGCATTTT.

This clone is a singleton in its sample. The genes are TRBV15 and TRBJ1-6, with 7 nucleotides matching TRBD1. The CDR3 contains 13 residues. The germline CDR1 and CDR2 sequences are LNHNV and YYDKDF (reference sequence). V trimming: 7 bases; J trimming: 5 bases; junction bases outside the gene matches: 2. In DNA form, the CDR3 reads TGTGCCACCAAGGGACAGAATAATTCACCCCTCCACTTT. Translated: CATKGQNNSPLHF.

The rearrangement uses TRBV28 and TRBJ2-1; D call uncertain. Between the trimmed V and J ends, which lost 10 bases and 4 bases, there was a span of 11 bases. This CDR3 has 12 residues. In germline, CDR1 is MDHEN, CDR2 SYDVKM. The DNA of the CDR3 is TGTGCCACCGCCCTAAGTTACAATGAGCAGTTCTTC. Protein sequence: CATALSYNEQFF.

This clone was seen more than once but under ten times. The chain couples TRBV6-5 to TRBJ1-2, with D possibly TRBD1 on 6 matching bases. Germline V gene lookup returns CDR1 MNHEY and CDR2 SVGAGI. This CDR3 region has 15 residues. Trimming left V 9 bases short and J 0 bases short, with 17 bases between. Here the CDR3 DNA reads TGTGCCAGTGTGGGCCAGGGGAAGGCTAACTATGGCTACACCTTC. Its protein is CASVGQGKANYGYTF.

The chain has TRBV2 and TRBJ2-7; TRBD1 agrees at 8 bases. Germline CDR1 is SNHLY and CDR2 is FYNNEI. There are 13 residues in the CDR3. V dropped 11 bases and J dropped 3; count of bases not matched to a gene: 9. The CDR3 is CAARGQGVYEQYF. The CDR3 nucleotides are TGTGCCGCCAGAGGACAGGGAGTCTACGAGCAGTACTTC. Full variable domain (missing parts from reference TRBV2 and TRBJ2-7): EPEVTQTPSHQVTQMGQEVILRCVPISNHLYFYWYRQILGQKVEFLVSFYNNEISEKSEIFDDQFSVERPDGSNFTLKIRSTKLEDSAMYFCAARGQGVYEQYFGPGTRLTVT.

This chain joins TRBV19 and TRBJ1-6; maybe TRBD1 (6 bases). This CDR3 has 15 residues. V gave up 8 bases and J gave up 9 bases, with 20 bases separating them. Germline-derived CDR1 and CDR2 are LNHDA and SQIVND (reference sequence). CDR3 sequence (DNA): TGTGCCAGTCAAACAGGGAAGGAATGGGTTTCACCCCTCCACTTT. This translates into CASQTGKEWVSPLHF.

The chain joins TRBV5-1 to TRBJ1-3, with D possibly being TRBD1 (6 bases). Germline CDR1 is SGHRS and CDR2 is YFSETQ. Trimming removed 2 bases at V and 4 bases at J, with 16 bases between. The CDR3 contains 16 residues. CDR3 DNA: TGCGCCAGCAGCTTCTCGCCTACAGGGCCCGGAAACACCATATATTTT. It is translated as CASSFSPTGPGNTIYF. Combining the CDR3 with reference TRBV5-1 and TRBJ1-3 gives the whole variable domain KAGVTQTPRYLIKTRGQQVTLSCSPISGHRSVSWYQQTPGQGLQFLFEYFSETQRNKGNFPGRFSGRQFSNSRSEMNVSTLELGDSALYLCASSFSPTGPGNTIYFGEGSWLTVV.